The 16 T cell receptor beta chains presented below share a single source sample, sequenced in a study of shared clonotypes between healthy human individuals (dated by TCRdb to about 2020). Library creation used the immunoSEQ multiplex PCR assay. TCRdb obtained this table from immuneACCESS and retained in-frame rearrangements with V and J assigned. These tables miss some clones; where compared with another copy, unresolved V genes account for less than half of the shortfall, and the remainder is unexplained. Recorded for this sample are millions of clones; 90% to 95% of them occurred a single time. Of the sample, over 0.12% falls within the top ten clones. The material sequenced was naive CD4+ T cells sorted from blood. Interpreted using the paper, the cell subset or site label stands for: CD45RA+ positively selected. The receptors shown here come from a man between 18 and 29 years old in good health.

The chain employs TRBV18 and TRBJ1-1; D ambiguous. V gave up 2 bases and J gave up 3 bases, with 7 bases separating them. The germline V gene encodes CDR1 KGHSH and CDR2 LQKENI. The CDR3 has 13 residues. The CDR3 reads CASSPFVDTEAFF. The CDR3 DNA follows: TGTGCCAGCTCACCATTCGTGGACACTGAAGCTTTCTTT.

The genes are TRBV18 and TRBJ2-1; no firm D call. This CDR3 contains 14 residues. In germline, CDR1 is KGHSH, CDR2 LQKENI. Trimming left V 6 bases short and J 6 bases short, with 15 bases between. The CDR3 DNA reads TGTGCCAGCTCCCCGCCGGCTTCCCCCAATGAGCAGTTCTTC. It encodes CASSPPASPNEQFF.

V gene TRBV28 combines with J gene TRBJ1-5; D uncertain. Germline CDR1 and CDR2: MDHEN and SYDVKM. The CDR3 is 17 amino acids. V lost 3 bases to trimming and J lost 1 base, with 16 bases between them. Here the CDR3 reads CASSLRRWATSNQPQHF. The CDR3 DNA reads as TGTGCCAGCAGTTTGCGCAGGTGGGCCACGAGCAATCAGCCCCAGCATTTT.

The gene calls are TRBV14 and TRBJ2-7, with D perhaps matching TRBD1 or TRBD2 (5 bases each). The germline gives CDR1 SGHDN, CDR2 FVKESK. CDR3 length: 15 residues. V dropped 0 bases and J dropped 2 bases, with 11 bases sitting between them. The CDR3 coding sequence is TGTGCCAGCAGCCAAGAGAGGGGCCCGGCCTACGAGCAGTACTTC. It specifies CASSQERGPAYEQYF.

This clone has a single count. The V call is TRBV27, the J call TRBJ1-2, with 10 bases fitting TRBD1. This CDR3 region has 14 residues. V was pared by 10 bases and J by 3 bases, with 8 bases of the junction left unmatched. CDR1 is MNHEY, CDR2 SMNVEV, per germline (reference sequence). This CDR3 reads CAKDRGPTHYGYTF. The CDR3 bases are TGTGCCAAAGACAGGGGGCCAACTCACTATGGCTACACCTTC.

Of note for this clone: Other DNA sequences from this sample encode an identical CDR3 as well. The CDR3: CASSLTYEQYF. CDR3 nucleotide sequence: TGTGCCAGCAGTCTAACCTACGAGCAGTACTTC. The genes are TRBV6-1 and TRBJ2-7; no firm D call. This CDR3 region has 11 residues. CDR1 MNHNS and CDR2 SASEGT come from the germline V gene. Trimming pared 5 bases from V and 2 bases from J, leaving 4 bases between.

The rearrangement joins TRBV2 to TRBJ2-5, with D possibly being TRBD1 or TRBD2 (6 bases each). With 2 bases removed from V and 9 bases from J, the gap between germline ends came to 10 bases. CDR3 length equals 12 residues. Per the germline V gene, CDR1 is SNHLY and CDR2 is FYNNEI. The CDR3 reads CASSESGEAQYF. In DNA form, the CDR3 reads TGTGCCAGCAGTGAATCAGGGGAGGCCCAGTACTTC.

The CDR3: CASSQQGPHQPQHF. The CDR3 DNA sequence: TGTGCCAGTAGCCAACAGGGCCCCCATCAGCCCCAGCATTTT. The chain has TRBV19 and TRBJ1-5; maybe TRBD1 (6 bases). The V and J ends lost 6 bases and 5 bases respectively, with 14 bases between them. The CDR3 is 14 amino acids. Per the germline V gene, CDR1 is LNHDA and CDR2 is SQIVND (reference sequence).

About this clone itself: Other DNA variants within this sample encode the same CDR3. The chain uses TRBV20-1 and TRBJ1-2; D not certain. This CDR3 has 10 residues. Germline assignment: CDR1 DFQATT and CDR2 SNEGSKA (reference sequence). CDR3 bases: TGCAGCGCGTACATGGAGAGCTACACCTTC. Translating gives CSAYMESYTF.

The J gene is TRBJ2-2, the V gene TRBV9, with 15 bases identical to TRBD2. V lost 0 bases and J lost 6; bases outside the gene matches: 6. Germline V gene sequence: CDR1 SGDLS, CDR2 YYNGEE. The CDR3 length is 18 residues. The CDR3 spells CASSVATGLAGGAGELFF. In nucleotides, the CDR3 is TGTGCCAGCAGCGTAGCTACTGGACTAGCGGGAGGGGCCGGGGAGCTGTTTTTT.

The chain recombines TRBV5-1 with TRBJ2-7; D is perhaps TRBD1 (5 bases). V was pared by 4 bases and J by 4 bases, with 15 bases between. The CDR3 spans 14 residues. CDR1 is SGHRS and CDR2 is YFSETQ in the germline V gene. The CDR3 region has the DNA TGCGCCAGCAGCGGGCTAGGGGCAGATTACGAGCAGTACTTC. It codes for CASSGLGADYEQYF.

This chain uses TRBV30 with TRBJ1-1; D is unclear. The germline V gene encodes CDR1 GTSNPN and CDR2 SVGIG (reference sequence). Trimming shortened V by 3 bases and J by 7 bases, and 6 bases separated the two germline ends. CDR3 size: 10 residues. CDR3 loop: CAWRGFEAFF. The CDR3 DNA sequence: TGTGCCTGGAGGGGCTTTGAAGCTTTCTTT.

This clone was counted only a few times. The V gene is TRBV6-5, the J gene TRBJ1-2; D not certain. Germline CDR1 reads MNHEY; CDR2 reads SVGAGI. The CDR3 has 14 residues. The V end was cut by 6 bases, the J end by 4 bases, with 15 bases between. CDR3 in DNA: TGTGCCAGCAGCCCAACCGAGGGTTTCTATGGCTACACCTTC. This gives the protein CASSPTEGFYGYTF.

V and J are TRBV10-3 and TRBJ1-2, with D perhaps matching TRBD1 (5 bases). V lost 6 bases, J lost 5 bases, and 13 bases lay in between. The CDR3 runs to 13 residues. In germline, CDR1 is ENHRY, CDR2 SYGVKD. Written as DNA, the CDR3 is TGTGCCATCAGCCAAAGTGACAGTTATGGCTACACCTTC. Protein product: CAISQSDSYGYTF.

The chain combines TRBV10-3 with TRBJ2-5; D might be TRBD2 (6 bases). The length of the CDR3 is 14 residues. Germline CDR1 reads ENHRY; CDR2 reads SYGVKD. V lost 4 bases to trimming and J lost 5 bases, with 14 bases between them. In DNA, the CDR3 is TGTGCCATCAGTGGGACTAACCCACGGGAGACCCAGTACTTC. Its protein product is CAISGTNPRETQYF.

The chain carries TRBV9 and TRBJ2-7; D ambiguous. The CDR3 contains 16 residues. V lost 3 bases to trimming and J lost 2 bases, with 18 bases between them. Germline V gene sequence: CDR1 SGDLS, CDR2 YYNGEE. The chain's CDR3 is CASSAAPNPSTYEQYF. DNA of the CDR3: TGTGCCAGCAGCGCGGCCCCTAACCCGAGTACCTACGAGCAGTACTTC. Supplemented by reference TRBV9 and TRBJ2-7, the full variable domain reads DSGVTQTPKHLITATGQRVTLRCSPRSGDLSVYWYQQSLDQGLQFLIQYYNGEERAKGNILERFSAQQFPDLHSELNLSSLELGDSALYFCASSAAPNPSTYEQYFGPGTRLTVT.